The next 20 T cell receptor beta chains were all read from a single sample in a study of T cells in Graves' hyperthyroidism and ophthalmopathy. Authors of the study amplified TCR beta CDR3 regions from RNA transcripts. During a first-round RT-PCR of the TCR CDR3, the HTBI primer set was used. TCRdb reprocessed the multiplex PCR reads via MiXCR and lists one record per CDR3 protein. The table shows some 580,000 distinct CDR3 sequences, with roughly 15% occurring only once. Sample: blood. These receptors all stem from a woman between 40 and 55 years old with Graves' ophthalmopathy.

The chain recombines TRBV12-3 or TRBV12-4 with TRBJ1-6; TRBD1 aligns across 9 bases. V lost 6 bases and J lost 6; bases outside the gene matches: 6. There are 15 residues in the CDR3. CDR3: CASSRGQGSNSPLHF. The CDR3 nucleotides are TGTGCCAGCAGCCGCGGACAGGGGAGTAATTCACCCCTCCACTTT.

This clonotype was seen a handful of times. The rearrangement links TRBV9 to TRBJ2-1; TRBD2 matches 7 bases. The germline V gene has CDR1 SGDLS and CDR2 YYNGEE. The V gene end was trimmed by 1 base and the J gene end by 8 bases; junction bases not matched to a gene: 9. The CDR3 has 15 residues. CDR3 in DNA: TGTGCCAGCAGCGTAAGCCCAGCGGCGGGGGATGAGCAGTTCTTC. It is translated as CASSVSPAAGDEQFF.

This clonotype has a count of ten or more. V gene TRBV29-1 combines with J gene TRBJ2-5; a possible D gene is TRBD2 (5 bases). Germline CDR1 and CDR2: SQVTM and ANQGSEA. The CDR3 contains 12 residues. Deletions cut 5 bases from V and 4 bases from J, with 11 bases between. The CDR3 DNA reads TGCAGCGTTAATGAGGGTATAGAGACCCAGTACTTC. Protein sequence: CSVNEGIETQYF.

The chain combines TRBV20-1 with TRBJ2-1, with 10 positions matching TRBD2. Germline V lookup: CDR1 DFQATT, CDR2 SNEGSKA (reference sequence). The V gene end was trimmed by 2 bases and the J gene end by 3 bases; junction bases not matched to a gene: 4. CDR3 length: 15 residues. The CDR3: CSARNSGRGYNEQFF. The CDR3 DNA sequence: TGCAGTGCTAGAAACAGCGGGAGGGGCTACAATGAGCAGTTCTTC.

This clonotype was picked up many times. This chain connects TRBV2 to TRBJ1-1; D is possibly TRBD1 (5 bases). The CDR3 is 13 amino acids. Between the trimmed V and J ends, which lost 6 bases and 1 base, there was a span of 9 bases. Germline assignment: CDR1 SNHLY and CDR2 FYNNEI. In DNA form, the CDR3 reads TGTGCCAGCAGGGGGGAAGGGAACACTGAAGCTTTCTTT. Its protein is CASRGEGNTEAFF.

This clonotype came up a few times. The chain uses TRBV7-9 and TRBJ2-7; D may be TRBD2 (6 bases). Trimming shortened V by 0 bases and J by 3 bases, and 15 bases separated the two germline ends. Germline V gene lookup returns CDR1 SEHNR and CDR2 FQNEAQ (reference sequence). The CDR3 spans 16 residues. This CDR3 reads CASSLAVGGRIYEQYF. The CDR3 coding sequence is TGTGCCAGCAGCTTAGCGGTTGGAGGGCGGATCTACGAGCAGTACTTC.

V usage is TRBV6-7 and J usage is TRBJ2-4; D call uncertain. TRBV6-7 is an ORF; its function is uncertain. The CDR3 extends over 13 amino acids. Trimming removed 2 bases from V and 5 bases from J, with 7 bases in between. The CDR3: CASSYRRENIQYF. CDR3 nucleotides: TGTGCCAGCAGTTACAGACGGGAAAACATTCAGTACTTC.

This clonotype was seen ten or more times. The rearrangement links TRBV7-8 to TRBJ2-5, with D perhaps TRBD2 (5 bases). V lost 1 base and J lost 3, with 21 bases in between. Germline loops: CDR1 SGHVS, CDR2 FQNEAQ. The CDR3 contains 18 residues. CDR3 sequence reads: CASSLVLGIGITKETQYF. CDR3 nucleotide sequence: TGTGCCAGCAGCTTAGTACTTGGAATCGGGATAACAAAAGAGACCCAGTACTTC.

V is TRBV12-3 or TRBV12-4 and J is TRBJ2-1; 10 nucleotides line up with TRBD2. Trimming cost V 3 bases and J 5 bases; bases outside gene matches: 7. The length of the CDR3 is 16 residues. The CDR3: CASSFGLAGDNNEQFF. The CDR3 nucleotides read TGTGCCAGCAGTTTTGGGCTAGCGGGGGATAACAATGAGCAGTTCTTC.

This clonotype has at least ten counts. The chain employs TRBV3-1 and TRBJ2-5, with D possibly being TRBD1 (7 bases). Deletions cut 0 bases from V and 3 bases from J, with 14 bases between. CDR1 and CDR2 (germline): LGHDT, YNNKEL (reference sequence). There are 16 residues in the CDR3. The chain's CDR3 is CASSQEKGRGEETQYF. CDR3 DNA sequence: TGTGCCAGCAGCCAAGAGAAGGGCAGGGGGGAAGAGACCCAGTACTTC.

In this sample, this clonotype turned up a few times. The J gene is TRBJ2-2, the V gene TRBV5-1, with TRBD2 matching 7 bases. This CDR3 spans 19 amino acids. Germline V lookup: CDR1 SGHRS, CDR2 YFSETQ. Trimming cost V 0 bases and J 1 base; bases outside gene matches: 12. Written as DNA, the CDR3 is TGCGCCAGCAGCTTGGGGGGACTACCCCCCCCGAGGAACACCGGGGAGCTGTTTTTT. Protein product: CASSLGGLPPPRNTGELFF. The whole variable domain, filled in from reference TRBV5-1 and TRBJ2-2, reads KAGVTQTPRYLIKTRGQQVTLSCSPISGHRSVSWYQQTPGQGLQFLFEYFSETQRNKGNFPGRFSGRQFSNSRSEMNVSTLELGDSALYLCASSLGGLPPPRNTGELFFGEGSRLTVL.

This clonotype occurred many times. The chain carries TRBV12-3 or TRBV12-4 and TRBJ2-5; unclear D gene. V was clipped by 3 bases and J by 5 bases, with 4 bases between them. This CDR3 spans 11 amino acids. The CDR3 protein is CASSFWETQYF. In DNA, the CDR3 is TGTGCCAGCAGTTTTTGGGAGACCCAGTACTTC.

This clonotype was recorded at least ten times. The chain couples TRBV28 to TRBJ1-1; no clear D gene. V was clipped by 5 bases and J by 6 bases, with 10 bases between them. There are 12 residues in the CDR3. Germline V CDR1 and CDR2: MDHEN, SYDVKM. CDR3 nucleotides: TGTGCCAGCAGTAAACAAACACCTGAAGCTTTCTTT. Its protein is CASSKQTPEAFF.

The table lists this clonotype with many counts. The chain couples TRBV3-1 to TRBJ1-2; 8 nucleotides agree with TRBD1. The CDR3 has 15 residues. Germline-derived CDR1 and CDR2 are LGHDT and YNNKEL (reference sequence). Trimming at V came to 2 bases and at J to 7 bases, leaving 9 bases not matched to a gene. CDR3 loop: CASSQIIQGARGYTF. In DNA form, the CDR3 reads TGTGCCAGCAGCCAAATCATCCAGGGGGCTCGTGGCTACACCTTC.

The CDR3 sequence: CSGQGAGEKLFF. In DNA form, the CDR3 reads TGCAGCGGGCAGGGGGCTGGTGAAAAACTGTTTTTT. V usage is TRBV29-1 and J usage is TRBJ1-4; 8 positions match TRBD1. With V trimmed by 7 bases and J by 7 bases, 5 bases remained unmatched. This CDR3 comprises 12 residues. CDR1 is SQVTM, CDR2 ANQGSEA, per germline. The variable domain in full, with the rest retrieved from reference TRBV29-1 and TRBJ1-4, is SAVISQKPSRDICQRGTSLTIQCQVDSQVTMMFWYRQQPGQSLTLIATANQGSEATYESGFVIDKFPISRPNLTFSTLTVSNMSPEDSSIYLCSGQGAGEKLFFGSGTQLSVL.

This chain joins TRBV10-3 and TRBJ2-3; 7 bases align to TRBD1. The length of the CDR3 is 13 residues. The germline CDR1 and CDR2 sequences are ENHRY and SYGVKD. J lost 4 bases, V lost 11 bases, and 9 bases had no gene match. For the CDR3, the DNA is TGTGCCGGCAGGGGGACATCATCAGATACGCAGTATTTT. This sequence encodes CAGRGTSSDTQYF.

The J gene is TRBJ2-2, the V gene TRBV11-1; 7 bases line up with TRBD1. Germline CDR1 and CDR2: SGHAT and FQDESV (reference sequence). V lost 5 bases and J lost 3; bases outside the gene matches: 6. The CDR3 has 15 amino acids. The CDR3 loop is CASSAQGGYTGELFF. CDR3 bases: TGTGCCAGCAGCGCGCAAGGGGGCTACACCGGGGAGCTGTTTTTT. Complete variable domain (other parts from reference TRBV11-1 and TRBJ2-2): EAEVAQSPRYKITEKSQAVAFWCDPISGHATLYWYRQILGQGPELLVQFQDESVVDDSQLPKDRFSAERLKGVDSTLKIQPAELGDSAMYLCASSAQGGYTGELFFGEGSRLTVL.

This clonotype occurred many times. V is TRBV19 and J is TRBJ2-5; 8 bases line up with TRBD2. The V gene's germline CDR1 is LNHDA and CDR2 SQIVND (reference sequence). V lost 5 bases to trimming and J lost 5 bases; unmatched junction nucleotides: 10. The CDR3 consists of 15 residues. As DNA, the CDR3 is TGTGCCAGTAGTCCACAATTAGCGGGACGGGAGACCCAGTACTTC. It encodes CASSPQLAGRETQYF.

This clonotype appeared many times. The CDR3 DNA reads TGTGCCTGGAGCGCGGGATCCCTAGCGACCCGCACAGATACGCAGTATTTT. Its protein product is CAWSAGSLATRTDTQYF. This rearrangement joins TRBV30 to TRBJ2-3; weak D call: TRBD2 (6 bases). The V end lost 3 bases, the J end lost 1 base, and 20 bases lay between the germline ends. The CDR3 has 17 amino acids. Germline V gene lookup returns CDR1 GTSNPN and CDR2 SVGIG (reference sequence). Based on the CDR3 plus reference TRBV30 and TRBJ2-3, the full variable domain is SQTIHQWPATLVQPVGSPLSLECTVEGTSNPNLYWYRQAAGRGLQLLFYSVGIGQISSEVPQNLSASRPQDRQFILSSKKLLLSDSGFYLCAWSAGSLATRTDTQYFGPGTRLTVL.

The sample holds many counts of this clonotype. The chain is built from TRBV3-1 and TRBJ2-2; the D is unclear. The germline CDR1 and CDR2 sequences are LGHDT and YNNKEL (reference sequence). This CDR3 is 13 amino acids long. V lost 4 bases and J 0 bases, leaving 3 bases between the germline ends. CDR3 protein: CASSPTNTGELFF. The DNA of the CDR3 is TGTGCCAGCAGCCCCACGAACACCGGGGAGCTGTTTTTT.